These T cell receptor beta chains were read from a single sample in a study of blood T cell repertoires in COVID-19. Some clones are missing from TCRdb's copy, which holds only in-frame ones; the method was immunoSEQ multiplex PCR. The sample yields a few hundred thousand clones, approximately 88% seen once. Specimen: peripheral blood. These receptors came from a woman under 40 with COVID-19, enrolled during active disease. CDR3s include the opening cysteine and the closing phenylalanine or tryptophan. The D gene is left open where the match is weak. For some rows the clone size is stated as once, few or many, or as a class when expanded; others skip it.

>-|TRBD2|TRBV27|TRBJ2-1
TGTGCCAGCAGTTTACCTAGCGGGAGTAGTTCCTACAATGAGCAGTTCTTC
CASSLPSGSSSYNEQFF
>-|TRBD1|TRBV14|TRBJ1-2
TGTGCCAGCAGCCAAACGAATTCCCCAACAGGGGAGGTGTATGGCTACACCTTC
CASSQTNSPTGEVYGYTF
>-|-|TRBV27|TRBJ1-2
TGTGCCAGCAGTCAAGGACTGCTTAACTATGGCTACACCTTC
CASSQGLLNYGYTF
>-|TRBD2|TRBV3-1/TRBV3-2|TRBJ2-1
TGTGCCAGCAGCCACGGGACTAGCGGGGGTAATGAGCAGTTCTTC
CASSHGTSGGNEQFF
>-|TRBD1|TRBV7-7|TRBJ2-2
TGTGCTAGCAGCTTAAATGGAGGACAGGGGGTCACCGGGGAGCTGTTTTTT
CASSLNGGQGVTGELFF
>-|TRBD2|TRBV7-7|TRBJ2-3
TGTGCTAGCAGCTTGCGGGGGGGTAGCACAGATACGCAGTATTTT
CASSLRGGSTDTQYF
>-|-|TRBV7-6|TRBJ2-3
TGTGCCAGCAGCTCCACCGGAGACACAGATACGCAGTATTTT
CASSSTGDTDTQYF
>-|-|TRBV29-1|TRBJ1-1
TGCAGCGTTCGACAGGCCTTAGGGGTCGCTGAAGCTTTCTTT
CSVRQALGVAEAFF
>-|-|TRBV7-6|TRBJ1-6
TGTGCCAGCAGCTCCGCCTATAATTCACCCCTCCACTTT
CASSSAYNSPLHF
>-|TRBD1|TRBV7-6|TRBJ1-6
TGTGCCAGCAGCTCCCTACAGGGGACCCATAATTCACCCCTCCACTTT
CASSSLQGTHNSPLHF
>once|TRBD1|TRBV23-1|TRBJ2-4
TGCGCCAGCAGTCAGTTTTGGAGGGGCCAGGGGGCCCCCTTAGCCAAAAACATTCAGTACTTC
CASSQFWRGQGAPLAKNIQYF